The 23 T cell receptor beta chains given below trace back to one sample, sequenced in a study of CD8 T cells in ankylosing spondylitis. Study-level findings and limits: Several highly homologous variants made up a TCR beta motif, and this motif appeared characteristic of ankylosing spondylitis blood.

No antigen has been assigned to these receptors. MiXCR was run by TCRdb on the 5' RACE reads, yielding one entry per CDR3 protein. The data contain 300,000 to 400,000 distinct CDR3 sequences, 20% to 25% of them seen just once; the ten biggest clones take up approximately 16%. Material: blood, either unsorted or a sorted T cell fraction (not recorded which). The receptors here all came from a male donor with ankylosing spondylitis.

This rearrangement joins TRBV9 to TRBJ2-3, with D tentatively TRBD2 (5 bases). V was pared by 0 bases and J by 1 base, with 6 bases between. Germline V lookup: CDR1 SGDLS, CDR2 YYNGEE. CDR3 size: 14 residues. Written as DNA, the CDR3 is TGTGCCAGCAGCGTAGTCGGGGGCACAGATACGCAGTATTTT. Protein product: CASSVVGGTDTQYF.

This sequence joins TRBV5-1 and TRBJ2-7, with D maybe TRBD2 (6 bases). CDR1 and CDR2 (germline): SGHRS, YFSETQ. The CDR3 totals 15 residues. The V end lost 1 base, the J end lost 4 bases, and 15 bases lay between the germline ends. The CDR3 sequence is CASSLRRGREYEQYF. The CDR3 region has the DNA TGCGCCAGCAGCTTGCGACGGGGCCGGGAGTACGAGCAGTACTTC.

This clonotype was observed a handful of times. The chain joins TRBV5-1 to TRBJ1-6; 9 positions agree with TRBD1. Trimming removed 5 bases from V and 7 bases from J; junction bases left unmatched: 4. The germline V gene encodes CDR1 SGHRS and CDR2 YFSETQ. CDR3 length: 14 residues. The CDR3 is CASRPGTGNSPLHF. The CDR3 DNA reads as TGCGCCAGCAGACCAGGGACAGGGAATTCACCCCTCCACTTT.

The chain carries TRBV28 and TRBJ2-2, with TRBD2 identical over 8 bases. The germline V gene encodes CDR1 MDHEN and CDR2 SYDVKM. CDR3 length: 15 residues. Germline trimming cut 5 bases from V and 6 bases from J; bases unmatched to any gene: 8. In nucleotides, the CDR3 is TGTGCCAGCAGTACCGGGACTAGTTTGTCCGGGGAGCTGTTTTTT. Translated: CASSTGTSLSGELFF.

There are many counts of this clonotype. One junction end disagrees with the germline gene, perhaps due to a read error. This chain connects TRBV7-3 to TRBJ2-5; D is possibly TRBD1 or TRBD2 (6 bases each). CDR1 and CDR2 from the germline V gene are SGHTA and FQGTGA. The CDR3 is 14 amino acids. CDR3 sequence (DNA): TGCGCCAGCAGCTTGGGGGGCATCCAAGAGACCCAGTACTTC. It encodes CASSLGGIQETQYF. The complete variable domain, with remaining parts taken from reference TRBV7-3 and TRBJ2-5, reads GAGVSQTPSNKVTEKGKYVELRCDPISGHTALYWYRQSLGQGPEFLIYFQGTGAADDSGLPNDRFFAVRPEGSVSTLKIQRTERGDSAVYLCASSLGGIQETQYFGPGTRLLVL.

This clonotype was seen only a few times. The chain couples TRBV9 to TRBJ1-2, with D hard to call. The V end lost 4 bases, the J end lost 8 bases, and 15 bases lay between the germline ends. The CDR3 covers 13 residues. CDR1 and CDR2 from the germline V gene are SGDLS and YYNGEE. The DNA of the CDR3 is TGTGCCAGCAGCATCTCGGACGGAGCAGGCTACACCTTC. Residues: CASSISDGAGYTF.

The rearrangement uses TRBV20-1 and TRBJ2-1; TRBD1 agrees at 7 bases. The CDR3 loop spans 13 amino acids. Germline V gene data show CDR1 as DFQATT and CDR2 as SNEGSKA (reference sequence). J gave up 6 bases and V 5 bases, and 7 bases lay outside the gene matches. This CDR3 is CSALPYRGNEQFF. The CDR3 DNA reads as TGCAGTGCTCTACCTTACAGGGGCAATGAGCAGTTCTTC.

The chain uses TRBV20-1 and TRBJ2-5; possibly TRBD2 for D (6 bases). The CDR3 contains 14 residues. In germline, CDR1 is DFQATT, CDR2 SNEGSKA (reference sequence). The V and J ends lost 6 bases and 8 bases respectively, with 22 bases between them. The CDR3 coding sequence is TGCAGTGCGATCTGGGAGGCCCCGGTGGTTACCCAGTACTTC. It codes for CSAIWEAPVVTQYF.

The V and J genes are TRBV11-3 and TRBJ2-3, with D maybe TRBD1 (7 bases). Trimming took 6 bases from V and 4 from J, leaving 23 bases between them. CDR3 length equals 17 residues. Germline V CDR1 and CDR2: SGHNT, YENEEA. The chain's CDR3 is CASSPSRGASRADTQYF. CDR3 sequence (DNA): TGTGCCAGCAGTCCCAGCAGGGGGGCCAGCAGAGCAGATACGCAGTATTTT.

The CDR3 here is CASSLTGQGNYEQYF. The CDR3 coding sequence is TGCGCCAGCAGCCTGACCGGACAGGGGAACTACGAGCAGTACTTC. The J gene is TRBJ2-7, the V gene TRBV5-1; 9 bases agree with TRBD1. The CDR3 spans 15 residues. The junction had 8 bases not matched to a gene; V was cut back by 4 bases and J by 3 bases. Germline CDR1 SGHRS, CDR2 YFSETQ.

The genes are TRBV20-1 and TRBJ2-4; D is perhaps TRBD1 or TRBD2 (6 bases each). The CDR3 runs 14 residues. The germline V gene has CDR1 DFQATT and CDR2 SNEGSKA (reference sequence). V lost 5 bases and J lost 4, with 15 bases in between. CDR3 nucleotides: TGCAGTGCTGGGCGCTCGGGGGCGAAAAACATTCAGTACTTC. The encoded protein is CSAGRSGAKNIQYF.

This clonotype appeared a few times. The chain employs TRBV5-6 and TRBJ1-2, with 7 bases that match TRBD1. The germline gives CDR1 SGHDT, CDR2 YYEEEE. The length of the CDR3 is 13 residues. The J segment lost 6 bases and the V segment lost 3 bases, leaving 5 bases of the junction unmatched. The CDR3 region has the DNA TGTGCCAGCAGCTCCACAGGGGCGGATGGCTACACCTTC. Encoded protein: CASSSTGADGYTF.

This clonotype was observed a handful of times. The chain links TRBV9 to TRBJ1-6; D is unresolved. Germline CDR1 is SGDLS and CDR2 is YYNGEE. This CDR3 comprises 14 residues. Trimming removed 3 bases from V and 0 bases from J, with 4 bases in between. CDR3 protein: CASSGDSYNSPLHF. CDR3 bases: TGTGCCAGCAGCGGTGACTCCTATAATTCACCCCTCCACTTT.

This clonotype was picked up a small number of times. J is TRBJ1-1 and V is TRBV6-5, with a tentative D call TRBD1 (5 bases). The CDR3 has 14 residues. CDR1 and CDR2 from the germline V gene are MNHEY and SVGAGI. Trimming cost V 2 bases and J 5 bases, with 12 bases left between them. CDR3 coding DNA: TGTGCCAGCAGTTACATGGCCAGGGAAACTGAAGCTTTCTTT. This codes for CASSYMARETEAFF.

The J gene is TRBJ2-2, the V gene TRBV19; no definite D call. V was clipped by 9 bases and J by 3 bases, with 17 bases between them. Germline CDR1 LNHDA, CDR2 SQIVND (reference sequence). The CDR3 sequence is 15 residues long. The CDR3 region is CASPRGSGHTGELFF. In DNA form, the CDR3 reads TGTGCCAGCCCAAGAGGCTCCGGGCACACCGGGGAGCTGTTTTTT.

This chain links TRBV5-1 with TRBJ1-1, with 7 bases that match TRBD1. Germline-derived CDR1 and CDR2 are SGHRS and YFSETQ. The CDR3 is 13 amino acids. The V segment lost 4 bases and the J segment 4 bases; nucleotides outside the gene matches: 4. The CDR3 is CASSHPGGTEAFF. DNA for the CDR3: TGCGCCAGCAGCCACCCAGGGGGCACTGAAGCTTTCTTT.

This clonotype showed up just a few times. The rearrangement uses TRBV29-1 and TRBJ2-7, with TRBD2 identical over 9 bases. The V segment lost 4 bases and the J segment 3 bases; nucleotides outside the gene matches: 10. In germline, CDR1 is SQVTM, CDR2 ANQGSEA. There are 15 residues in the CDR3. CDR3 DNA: TGCAGCGTTGCCACGGGGCAAGCGGGGGGCTACGAGCAGTACTTC. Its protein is CSVATGQAGGYEQYF.

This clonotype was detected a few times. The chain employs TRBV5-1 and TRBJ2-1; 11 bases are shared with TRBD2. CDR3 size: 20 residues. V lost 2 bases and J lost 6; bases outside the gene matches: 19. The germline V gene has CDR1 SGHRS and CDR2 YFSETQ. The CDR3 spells CASSLSNRGLAGGSFNEQFF. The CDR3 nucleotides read TGCGCCAGCAGCTTATCTAACAGGGGGCTAGCGGGAGGCAGCTTCAATGAGCAGTTCTTC. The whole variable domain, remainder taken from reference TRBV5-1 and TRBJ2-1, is KAGVTQTPRYLIKTRGQQVTLSCSPISGHRSVSWYQQTPGQGLQFLFEYFSETQRNKGNFPGRFSGRQFSNSRSEMNVSTLELGDSALYLCASSLSNRGLAGGSFNEQFFGPGTRLTVL.

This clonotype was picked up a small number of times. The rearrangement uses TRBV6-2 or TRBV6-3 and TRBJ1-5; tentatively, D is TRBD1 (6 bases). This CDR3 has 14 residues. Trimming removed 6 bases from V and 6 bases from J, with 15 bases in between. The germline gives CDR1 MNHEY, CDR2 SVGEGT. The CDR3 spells CASRKNRAGQPQHF. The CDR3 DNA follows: TGTGCCAGCAGGAAAAACAGGGCCGGTCAGCCCCAGCATTTT.

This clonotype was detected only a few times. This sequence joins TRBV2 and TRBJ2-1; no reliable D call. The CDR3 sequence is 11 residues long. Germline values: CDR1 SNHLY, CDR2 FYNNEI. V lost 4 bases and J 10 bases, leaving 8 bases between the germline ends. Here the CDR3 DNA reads TGTGCCAGCAGTGGAGAGGAGGAGCAGTTCTTC. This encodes CASSGEEEQFF.

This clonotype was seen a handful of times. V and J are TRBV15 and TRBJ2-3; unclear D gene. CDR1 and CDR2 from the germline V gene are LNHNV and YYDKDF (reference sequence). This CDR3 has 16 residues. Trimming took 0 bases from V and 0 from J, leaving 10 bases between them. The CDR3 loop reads CATSRDLAISTDTQYF. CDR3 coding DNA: TGTGCCACCAGCAGAGACCTCGCCATCAGCACAGATACGCAGTATTTT. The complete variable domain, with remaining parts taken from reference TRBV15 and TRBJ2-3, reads DAMVIQNPRYQVTQFGKPVTLSCSQTLNHNVMYWYQQKSSQAPKLLFHYYDKDFNNEADTPDNFQSRRPNTSFCFLDIRSPGLGDTAMYLCATSRDLAISTDTQYFGPGTRLTVL.

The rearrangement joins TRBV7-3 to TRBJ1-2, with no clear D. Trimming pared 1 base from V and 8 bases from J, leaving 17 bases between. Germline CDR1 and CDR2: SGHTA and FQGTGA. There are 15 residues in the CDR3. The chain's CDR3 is CASSLSREGPNGYTF. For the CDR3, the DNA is TGTGCCAGCAGCTTAAGCCGCGAGGGTCCTAACGGCTACACCTTC.

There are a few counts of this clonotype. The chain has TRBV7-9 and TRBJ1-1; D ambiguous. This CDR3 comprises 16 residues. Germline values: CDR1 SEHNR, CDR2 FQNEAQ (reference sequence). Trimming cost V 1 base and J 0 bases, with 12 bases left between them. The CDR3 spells CASSLGRPNMNTEAFF. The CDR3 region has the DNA TGTGCCAGCAGCTTAGGGCGTCCGAACATGAACACTGAAGCTTTCTTT.